This passage covers 2 T cell receptor beta chains from one sample sequenced in a study of T cell clones after liver transplantation. Generated by immunoSEQ multiplex PCR, the TCRdb table keeps only in-frame clones and is missing some. The sample carries fewer than 80,000 clones, 80% to 85% recorded once. Sequencing used CD4+ T cells from blood, obtained around 50 months after liver transplant. These TCRs come from a human patient who received a liver transplant. Certain T cells may be donor cells from the graft.

The chain has TRBV7-2 and TRBJ2-5; weak D call: TRBD1 (6 bases). V lost 4 bases to trimming and J lost 5 bases, with 14 bases between them. The CDR3 spans 14 residues. CDR1 is SGHTA and CDR2 is FQGNSA in the germline V gene. The CDR3 protein is CASSSPGTTETQYF. For the CDR3, the DNA is TGTGCCAGCAGCTCGCCCGGGACAACGGAGACCCAGTACTTC.

This clone was found a few times. The chain has TRBV5-5 and TRBJ2-2, with a possible D match to TRBD2 (7 bases). The CDR3 covers 16 residues. CDR1 is SGHKS, CDR2 YYEKEE, per germline (reference sequence). V lost 3 bases, J lost 3 bases, and 15 bases lay in between. The DNA for the CDR3 is TGTGCCAGCAGCTCGAGGGGGGGCGCGGACACCGGGGAGCTGTTTTTT. It encodes CASSSRGGADTGELFF.